The T cell receptor beta chain described here comes from a study of tissue T cells after allogeneic stem cell transplantation. The germline CDR1 and CDR2 sequences are SGHRS and YFSETQ. The CDR3 runs to 15 residues. Trimming left V 0 bases short and J 1 base short, with 10 bases between. Survey-depth TCRbeta CDR3 sequencing reported V/J genes and productive frequencies. Produced via immunoSEQ multiplex PCR; TCRdb's table is partial and in-frame only. The sample lists some 11,000 clones, about two thirds seen once, with approximately 15% in the top ten. Study-level points and caveats: Some tissue clones might be persisting host cells; their alloreactivity or antigen specificity was not determined. Within patients, tissue anatomy strongly shaped TCR repertoire composition. Few T cell clones were shared across patients, but motif clusters showed tissue-specific shared signatures.

As concerns this clone: The antigen is not known.

The chain combines TRBV5-1 with TRBJ2-5; either TRBD1 or TRBD2 may fit D (6 bases each). This TCR was recovered from a woman aged 18-49 years with breast cancer. This specimen consisted of tissue from the right colon, obtained at autopsy. The CDR3 is CASSLGRGPQETQYF. CDR3 bases: TGCGCCAGCAGCTTGGGACGGGGGCCCCAAGAGACCCAGTACTTC.